The 18 T cell receptor beta chains below were found in one sample sequenced in a study of T-cell reconstitution after alpha-beta-depleted transplantation in children. A library of TCRbeta sequences, prepared with unique molecular identifiers, was generated. A single record per CDR3 protein comes from TCRdb applying MiXCR to the PCR reads. The sample includes 250,000 or so distinct CDR3 sequences, 7.5% to 9.5% of them seen just once. The sample was PBMCs, mostly from graft donor cells, taken 180 days after TCRalphabeta/CD19-depleted stem cell transplant. These receptors were obtained from a male patient between 5 and 17 years old who had a stem cell transplant for acute lymphoblastic leukemia, so the T cells may come from the graft donor.

A remark on this clonotype: A much larger clone differs by one base, so this may be a read error. V gene TRBV20-1 combines with J gene TRBJ2-5, with 12 bases that match TRBD2. The J call is in doubt because the DNA end fits TRBJ2-1 better. The CDR3 sequence is 15 residues long. CDR1 DFQATT and CDR2 SNEGSKA come from the germline V gene (reference sequence). DNA of the CDR3: TGCAGTGCTAGATCCACTAGCGGGAGGAAGGAGACCCAGTTCTTC. Protein product: CSARSTSGRKETQFF.

In the case of this clonotype: A much larger clone lies a single base off, so this may be a read error. The chain combines TRBV24-1 with TRBJ2-3; 9 bases agree with TRBD2. The germline CDR1 and CDR2 sequences are KGHDR and SFDVKD. The CDR3 contains 15 residues. CDR3 sequence: CAASDPLAGTDTQYF. The CDR3 nucleotides read TGTGCCGCCAGTGATCCCCTAGCGGGAACAGATACGCAGTATTTT.

This clonotype has ten or more counts. V usage is TRBV5-6 and J usage is TRBJ2-1; 9 bases map to TRBD2. After removal of 1 base from V and 4 bases from J, the junction contained 3 bases not matched to a gene. The CDR3 extends over 15 amino acids. CDR1 is SGHDT and CDR2 is YYEEEE in the germline V gene. As DNA, the CDR3 is TGTGCCAGCAGCTTGAGGGGACTAGCATACAATGAGCAGTTCTTC. This sequence encodes CASSLRGLAYNEQFF.

This clonotype has a handful of counts. This chain joins TRBV7-8 and TRBJ1-2, with 9 bases matching TRBD1. The trim removed 5 bases at V and 8 bases at J, leaving 9 bases unmatched. This CDR3 comprises 14 residues. Germline assignment: CDR1 SGHVS and CDR2 FQNEAQ. In DNA, the CDR3 is TGTGCCAGCAGCCAACGGACAGGGGATAGGGGCTACACCTTC. Translation gives CASSQRTGDRGYTF.

This clonotype showed up many times. Here the CDR3 reads CASSQDTGSFEQYF. The DNA of the CDR3 is TGCGCCAGCAGCCAAGATACAGGTAGCTTCGAGCAGTACTTC. The chain recombines TRBV4-3 with TRBJ2-7, with a weak D call TRBD1 (5 bases). Trimming removed 0 bases from V and 6 bases from J, with 12 bases in between. Germline assignment: CDR1 LGHNA and CDR2 YSLEER. The CDR3 spans 14 residues.

This clonotype was detected only a few times. The chain combines TRBV7-6 with TRBJ2-1; no clear D gene. This CDR3 comprises 15 residues. V shed 3 bases and J shed 0 bases, with 9 bases lying between them. Germline V gene data show CDR1 as SGHVS and CDR2 as FNYEAQ. The CDR3 bases are TGTGCCAGCAGCTTTCGGGCGAGCTCCTACAATGAGCAGTTCTTC. Encoded protein: CASSFRASSYNEQFF. Using reference TRBV7-6 and TRBJ2-1 for the parts outside the CDR3, the full variable domain is GAGVSQSPRYKVTKRGQDVALRCDPISGHVSLYWYRQALGQGPEFLTYFNYEAQQDKSGLPNDRFSAERPEGSISTLTIQRTEQRDSAMYRCASSFRASSYNEQFFGPGTRLTVL.

This clonotype was found many times. J is TRBJ1-3 and V is TRBV7-9; D not resolved. This CDR3 has 15 residues. Germline assignment: CDR1 SEHNR and CDR2 FQNEAQ (reference sequence). Trimming cost V 0 bases and J 0 bases, with 6 bases left between them. CDR3 DNA: TGTGCCAGCAGCTTAGCGGAAGTCTCTGGAAACACCATATATTTT. Amino acid sequence: CASSLAEVSGNTIYF.

At least ten counts were recorded for this clonotype. V gene TRBV6-1 combines with J gene TRBJ2-3; 7 bases align to TRBD2. The CDR3 length is 14 residues. Germline values: CDR1 MNHNS, CDR2 SASEGT. The V and J ends lost 3 bases and 2 bases, in that order; junction bases with no gene match: 2. This chain's CDR3 is CASSEGGNTDTQYF. CDR3 nucleotide sequence: TGTGCCAGCAGTGAGGGAGGGAACACAGATACGCAGTATTTT.

Ten or more counts support this clonotype. This chain links TRBV11-2 with TRBJ2-3, with 7 bases aligning to TRBD2. Germline V gene data show CDR1 as SGHAT and CDR2 as FQNNGV. This CDR3 has 19 residues. With 2 bases clipped from V and 2 bases from J, the junction kept 16 bases outside the gene matches. The DNA for the CDR3 is TGTGCCAGCAGCTTACCAGCCAAGGGGCGGCTAGCGGCCACAGATACGCAGTATTTT. Protein product: CASSLPAKGRLAATDTQYF. Complete variable domain (other parts from reference TRBV11-2 and TRBJ2-3): EAGVAQSPRYKIIEKRQSVAFWCNPISGHATLYWYQQILGQGPKLLIQFQNNGVVDDSQLPKDRFSAERLKGVDSTLKIQPAKLEDSAVYLCASSLPAKGRLAATDTQYFGPGTRLTVL.

The table lists this clonotype with many counts. The rearrangement uses TRBV11-2 and TRBJ2-7; D unresolved. V was pared by 6 bases and J by 4 bases, with 10 bases between. Germline assignment: CDR1 SGHAT and CDR2 FQNNGV. The CDR3 runs 12 residues. The CDR3 here is CASSTPRYEQYF. CDR3 nucleotides: TGTGCCAGCAGTACCCCCCGGTACGAGCAGTACTTC.

This clonotype was recorded at least ten times. The chain has TRBV4-3 and TRBJ2-3; 11 bases map to TRBD2. J gave up 3 bases and V 3 bases, and 8 bases lay outside the gene matches. Germline CDR1 LGHNA, CDR2 YSLEER. This CDR3 has 17 residues. CDR3 sequence reads: CASSHFLGLAETDTQYF. Here the CDR3 DNA reads TGCGCCAGCAGCCACTTCCTGGGACTAGCGGAGACAGATACGCAGTATTTT.

The sample holds many counts of this clonotype. The chain has TRBV25-1 and TRBJ1-1; D unclear. The CDR3 is 15 residues long. Germline-derived CDR1 and CDR2 are MGHDK and SYGVNS. V dropped 4 bases and J dropped 1 base, with 13 bases sitting between them. This CDR3 is CASSGTWAGNTEAFF. The CDR3 DNA reads TGTGCCAGCAGTGGTACATGGGCCGGGAACACTGAAGCTTTCTTT.

This clonotype occurred many times. The rearrangement joins TRBV20-1 to TRBJ2-5; D possibly uses TRBD1 or TRBD2 (6 bases each). The CDR3 has 13 amino acids. The germline CDR1 and CDR2 sequences are DFQATT and SNEGSKA (reference sequence). The ends were cut back, 7 bases at V and 4 bases at J, with 16 bases in the middle. The CDR3, as DNA: TGCAGTGTAAAGAGGGGGGCTGGAGAGACCCAGTACTTC. Translated: CSVKRGAGETQYF.

This clonotype was counted many times. V gene TRBV18 combines with J gene TRBJ1-1; D ambiguous. V lost 4 bases to trimming and J lost 8 bases, with 8 bases between them. CDR1 KGHSH and CDR2 LQKENI come from the germline V gene. This CDR3 comprises 11 residues. CDR3 DNA sequence: TGTGCCAGCTCACTACAAGGGGAAGCTTTCTTT. Its translation: CASSLQGEAFF.

This clonotype was seen many times. In nucleotides, the CDR3 is TGTGCCAGCAGCTTAAGCGGGGGACGGGAAGAGACCCAGTACTTC. Translated: CASSLSGGREETQYF. The V call is TRBV7-3, the J call TRBJ2-5; TRBD2 agrees at 7 bases. V shed 1 base, J shed 3 bases, and the junction held 5 bases outside the gene matches. This CDR3 region has 15 residues. Germline V CDR1 and CDR2: SGHTA, FQGTGA.

This clonotype was counted many times. The chain has TRBV29-1 and TRBJ2-7; D is possibly TRBD1 or TRBD2 (5 bases each). This CDR3 is 12 amino acids long. V was pared by 4 bases and J by 3 bases, with 10 bases between. CDR1 and CDR2 (germline): SQVTM, ANQGSEA. The CDR3 loop is CSVGGAYYEQYF. CDR3 in DNA: TGCAGCGTTGGAGGGGCCTACTACGAGCAGTACTTC.

There are many counts of this clonotype. The J gene is TRBJ2-1, the V gene TRBV29-1; D not certain. CDR3 size: 15 residues. Germline values: CDR1 SQVTM, CDR2 ANQGSEA. Trimming shortened V by 4 bases and J by 2 bases, and 15 bases separated the two germline ends. The CDR3 reads CSVVGREAPYNEQFF. The DNA for the CDR3 is TGCAGCGTTGTCGGTAGGGAAGCCCCCTACAATGAGCAGTTCTTC.

This clonotype was picked up many times. The V and J genes are TRBV3-1 and TRBJ1-4; 11 bases match TRBD1. The CDR3 is 17 residues long. V lost 1 base and J lost 0; bases outside the gene matches: 1. Germline-derived CDR1 and CDR2 are LGHDT and YNNKEL (reference sequence). The CDR3 loop reads CASSQGTGGPTNEKLFF. CDR3 nucleotides: TGTGCCAGCAGCCAAGGGACAGGGGGCCCAACTAATGAAAAACTGTTTTTT.